These T cell receptor beta chains were read from a single sample in a study of CXCR3-negative and CXCR3-positive naive CD8 T cells. Using the 5' RACE reads, TCRdb records one entry per CDR3 protein without DNA. The sample holds around 52,000 distinct CDR3 sequences. The specimen sequenced was memory CD8+ T cells from blood. Receptors were obtained from a human donor in good health. Some clones in this sample may be carry-over from other donors' samples. The CDR3 runs from the conserved cysteine through the conserved F or W. The order of the fields is J gene, CDR3 length, V gene, CDR3 protein.

TRBJ2-1 | 16 | TRBV24-1 | CATSESGTGVGNEQFF
TRBJ1-2 | 15 | TRBV20-1 | CSARGGDRGEYGYTF
TRBJ2-1 | 15 | TRBV18 | CASSPGRGRHNEQFF
TRBJ2-7 | 12 | TRBV15 | CATSRDTYEQYF
TRBJ2-1 | 14 | TRBV7-6 | CASSLIGTSNEQFF
TRBJ2-7 | 22 | TRBV7-2 | CASSLEYGTGSEGEPFRYEQYF
TRBJ2-1 | 15 | TRBV6-1 | CASSEKGDGYNEQFF
TRBJ2-7 | 18 | TRBV20-1 | CSARPAWLAGGLEETQYF
TRBJ2-7 | 14 | TRBV28 | CASSALGQTYEQYF
TRBJ2-1 | 15 | TRBV7-8 | CASSLKTGRYDEQFF
TRBJ1-2 | 15 | TRBV7-9 | CASAPRQGDLYGYTF
TRBJ1-6 | 15 | TRBV7-6 | CASSPGVTYNSPLHF
TRBJ1-1 | 16 | TRBV6-1 | CASSEADNTGYTEAFF
TRBJ2-7 | 18 | TRBV6-5 | CASSYSLLRDFSSYEQYF
TRBJ2-7 | 16 | TRBV29-1 | CSVAGTGESSHYEQYF
TRBJ1-2 | 16 | TRBV7-2 | CASTSATGTGVYGYTF
TRBJ1-2 | 12 | TRBV12-3/TRBV12-4 | CASSSDFYGYTF
TRBJ2-7 | 11 | TRBV3-1 | CASSHSYEQYF
TRBJ2-7 | 14 | TRBV27 | CASSRGRSSYEQYF
TRBJ2-7 | 15 | TRBV12-3/TRBV12-4 | CASSYTGSLSYEQYF
TRBJ1-3 | 17 | TRBV12-5 | CASGFLGTDHSGNTIYF
TRBJ2-3 | 12 | TRBV6-2/TRBV6-3 | CASLNGWDTQYF
TRBJ1-1 | 15 | TRBV4-1 | CASSQVEARNTEAFF
TRBJ2-2 | 13 | TRBV6-6 | CASNQGNTGELFF
TRBJ1-1 | 13 | TRBV7-9 | CASSLVGVPEAFF
TRBJ2-3 | 15 | TRBV25-1 | CASSELGTTSDTQYF
TRBJ2-7 | 13 | TRBV7-8 | CASSSGSAVERYF
TRBJ2-7 | 13 | TRBV29-1 | CSATGTGFYEQYF
TRBJ2-5 | 16 | TRBV3-1 | CASAQRSAGGQETQYF